The rows below give T cell receptor beta chains drawn from one sample of a study of shared clonotypes between healthy human individuals. Some clones are missing from TCRdb's copy, which holds only in-frame ones; the method was immunoSEQ multiplex PCR. The sample lists 2 million to 2.5 million clones, 90% to 95% seen once, with about 0.39% in the top ten. The source material was naive CD4+ T cells from PBMCs. These receptors all stem from a man younger than 35 in good health. Some clones in this sample may be carry-over from other donors' samples. CDR3s include the opening cysteine and the closing phenylalanine or tryptophan. Fields, in order: J gene, V gene, clone size, D gene, CDR3 protein, CDR3 DNA. The D gene is left open where the match is weak. Clone size, where shown, is once, few, many, or a class for clones that have expanded.

j_call: TRBJ1-1
v_call: TRBV28
clone_size: few
d_call: TRBD1
cdr3_aa: CASSPRQGEAFF
cdr3_nt: TGTGCCAGCAGTCCTCGACAGGGTGAAGCTTTCTTT

j_call: TRBJ2-2
v_call: TRBV7-9
clone_size: .
d_call: .
cdr3_aa: CASSLRVVARVETGELFF
cdr3_nt: TGTGCCAGCAGCTTACGGGTGGTTGCCAGGGTGGAAACCGGGGAGCTGTTTTTT

j_call: TRBJ2-7
v_call: TRBV7-2
clone_size: .
d_call: .
cdr3_aa: CASSLEPADYEQYF
cdr3_nt: TGTGCCAGCAGCTTAGAGCCCGCCGACTACGAGCAGTACTTC

j_call: TRBJ1-5
v_call: TRBV18
clone_size: .
d_call: .
cdr3_aa: CASSPGSRLSNQPQHF
cdr3_nt: TGTGCCAGCTCACCAGGTTCAAGGCTTAGCAATCAGCCCCAGCATTTT

j_call: TRBJ2-1
v_call: TRBV28
clone_size: .
d_call: .
cdr3_aa: CASSFSGNGGAQFF
cdr3_nt: TGTGCCAGCAGTTTTTCAGGGAACGGCGGGGCGCAGTTCTTC

j_call: TRBJ2-7
v_call: TRBV5-1
clone_size: .
d_call: .
cdr3_aa: CASSLDRRIYEQYF
cdr3_nt: TGCGCCAGCAGCTTGGACAGACGAATCTACGAGCAGTACTTC

j_call: TRBJ2-7
v_call: TRBV6-1
clone_size: .
d_call: .
cdr3_aa: CASSETLAAYEQYF
cdr3_nt: TGTGCCAGCAGTGAAACACTGGCCGCCTACGAGCAGTACTTC

j_call: TRBJ2-1
v_call: TRBV7-3
clone_size: .
d_call: TRBD2
cdr3_aa: CASSPTAGIYNEQFF
cdr3_nt: TGTGCCAGCAGCCCTACAGCGGGAATCTACAATGAGCAGTTCTTC

j_call: TRBJ2-1
v_call: TRBV6-1
clone_size: once
d_call: TRBD2
cdr3_aa: CASSALTSGYNEQFF
cdr3_nt: TGTGCCAGCAGTGCCCTGACTAGCGGTTACAATGAGCAGTTCTTC

j_call: TRBJ2-3
v_call: TRBV19
clone_size: once
d_call: TRBD1
cdr3_aa: CASSPGQAGTDTQYF
cdr3_nt: TGTGCCAGTAGCCCCGGACAGGCCGGCACAGATACGCAGTATTTT

j_call: TRBJ1-3
v_call: TRBV7-8
clone_size: .
d_call: TRBD1
cdr3_aa: CASSLPGQGSGNTIYF
cdr3_nt: TGTGCCAGCAGCTTACCGGGACAGGGGTCAGGAAACACCATATATTTT

j_call: TRBJ1-2
v_call: TRBV6-5
clone_size: .
d_call: TRBD1
cdr3_aa: CASWDRPNYGYTF
cdr3_nt: TGTGCCAGCTGGGACAGGCCTAACTATGGCTACACCTTC

j_call: TRBJ2-3
v_call: TRBV28
clone_size: .
d_call: .
cdr3_aa: CASSFLGISTDTQYF
cdr3_nt: TGTGCCAGCAGTTTCTTGGGGATTAGCACAGATACGCAGTATTTT

j_call: TRBJ2-7
v_call: TRBV4-1
clone_size: .
d_call: TRBD1
cdr3_aa: CASSLPGTEVYEQYF
cdr3_nt: TGCGCCAGCAGCCTCCCCGGGACAGAGGTCTACGAGCAGTACTTC

j_call: TRBJ2-4
v_call: TRBV7-2
clone_size: once
d_call: TRBD1
cdr3_aa: CASSGDRVNIQYF
cdr3_nt: TGTGCCAGCAGCGGGGACAGGGTTAACATTCAGTACTTC

j_call: TRBJ2-7
v_call: TRBV2
clone_size: .
d_call: .
cdr3_aa: CASSVQGYEQYF
cdr3_nt: TGTGCCAGCAGCGTCCAGGGGTACGAGCAGTACTTC

j_call: TRBJ1-1
v_call: TRBV6-5
clone_size: few
d_call: TRBD1
cdr3_aa: CASSYKGAWFGAFF
cdr3_nt: TGTGCCAGCAGTTACAAGGGGGCCTGGTTTGGAGCTTTCTTT

j_call: TRBJ2-3
v_call: TRBV6-4
clone_size: .
d_call: .
cdr3_aa: CASSVEPRTDTQYF
cdr3_nt: TGTGCCAGCAGTGTGGAGCCCCGGACAGATACGCAGTATTTT

j_call: TRBJ1-2
v_call: TRBV18
clone_size: .
d_call: .
cdr3_aa: CASSVGPIYTF
cdr3_nt: TGTGCCAGCTCGGTGGGTCCTATCTACACCTTC

j_call: TRBJ2-7
v_call: TRBV27
clone_size: .
d_call: TRBD2
cdr3_aa: CASRGLAGVGAYEQYF
cdr3_nt: TGTGCCAGTAGGGGACTAGCGGGAGTTGGGGCCTACGAGCAGTACTTC

j_call: TRBJ2-7
v_call: TRBV28
clone_size: once
d_call: .
cdr3_aa: CASTRGTVTSYEQYF
cdr3_nt: TGTGCCAGCACCCGCGGGACAGTGACCTCCTACGAGCAGTACTTC

j_call: TRBJ1-5
v_call: TRBV28
clone_size: .
d_call: .
cdr3_aa: CASRRAVVAQPQHF
cdr3_nt: TGTGCCAGCAGGAGAGCGGTAGTGGCTCAGCCCCAGCATTTT

j_call: TRBJ2-3
v_call: TRBV11-3
clone_size: .
d_call: .
cdr3_aa: CASSLGIGLADTDTQYF
cdr3_nt: TGTGCCAGCAGCTTAGGTATCGGCCTGGCCGACACAGATACGCAGTATTTT

j_call: TRBJ1-5
v_call: TRBV27
clone_size: .
d_call: .
cdr3_aa: CASSLQGNQPQHF
cdr3_nt: TGTGCCAGCAGTTTACAGGGCAATCAGCCCCAGCATTTT

j_call: TRBJ1-2
v_call: TRBV29-1
clone_size: .
d_call: .
cdr3_aa: CSARSGGNYGYTF
cdr3_nt: TGCAGCGCCCGTTCCGGGGGAAACTATGGCTACACCTTC

j_call: TRBJ1-1
v_call: TRBV7-2
clone_size: .
d_call: .
cdr3_aa: CASSLGRRAEAFF
cdr3_nt: TGTGCCAGCAGCTTAGGAAGGCGGGCTGAAGCTTTCTTT

j_call: TRBJ1-4
v_call: TRBV7-9
clone_size: .
d_call: .
cdr3_aa: CASSLVLGGEKLFF
cdr3_nt: TGTGCCAGCAGCTTGGTCTTAGGGGGTGAAAAACTGTTTTTT

j_call: TRBJ2-7
v_call: TRBV5-4
clone_size: .
d_call: .
cdr3_aa: CASSLGRDYEQYF
cdr3_nt: TGTGCCAGCAGCTTGGGCAGAGATTACGAGCAGTACTTC

j_call: TRBJ2-7
v_call: TRBV11-2
clone_size: .
d_call: .
cdr3_aa: CASSFGGSYEQYF
cdr3_nt: TGTGCCAGCAGCTTTGGCGGTTCCTACGAGCAGTACTTC

j_call: TRBJ2-5
v_call: TRBV6-5
clone_size: .
d_call: TRBD2
cdr3_aa: CASSGTSGSIETQYF
cdr3_nt: TGTGCCAGCAGCGGGACTAGCGGGAGTATAGAGACCCAGTACTTC

j_call: TRBJ2-3
v_call: TRBV5-1
clone_size: .
d_call: TRBD1
cdr3_aa: CASSRSTGEDTQYF
cdr3_nt: TGCGCCAGCAGCAGGTCTACAGGGGAGGATACGCAGTATTTT

j_call: TRBJ2-7
v_call: TRBV9
clone_size: .
d_call: .
cdr3_aa: CASSPQGRGGYEQYF
cdr3_nt: TGTGCCAGCAGCCCCCAGGGGAGGGGTGGGTACGAGCAGTACTTC

j_call: TRBJ1-1
v_call: TRBV5-5
clone_size: .
d_call: .
cdr3_aa: CASSLVPGRNTEAFF
cdr3_nt: TGTGCCAGCAGCTTGGTACCGGGGCGGAACACTGAAGCTTTCTTT

j_call: TRBJ2-2
v_call: TRBV4-2
clone_size: .
d_call: .
cdr3_aa: CASSQSHYVSTGELFF
cdr3_nt: TGTGCCAGCAGCCAATCACACTACGTCTCCACCGGGGAGCTGTTTTTT

j_call: TRBJ1-1
v_call: TRBV4-1
clone_size: .
d_call: .
cdr3_aa: CASSQGHGLNTEAFF
cdr3_nt: TGCGCCAGCAGCCAAGGGCATGGACTGAACACTGAAGCTTTCTTT

j_call: TRBJ2-3
v_call: TRBV12-5
clone_size: .
d_call: .
cdr3_aa: CASLEGSVSTDTQYF
cdr3_nt: TGTGCTAGTTTGGAGGGGAGTGTTAGCACAGATACGCAGTATTTT

j_call: TRBJ2-6
v_call: TRBV5-1
clone_size: .
d_call: .
cdr3_aa: CASSALLTGANVLTF
cdr3_nt: TGCGCCAGCAGCGCCTTATTGACTGGGGCCAACGTCCTGACTTTC

j_call: TRBJ1-4
v_call: TRBV19
clone_size: .
d_call: TRBD1
cdr3_aa: CASSVRDRGEKLFF
cdr3_nt: TGTGCCAGTAGTGTCCGGGACAGAGGGGAAAAACTGTTTTTT

j_call: TRBJ1-5
v_call: TRBV10-2
clone_size: .
d_call: TRBD1
cdr3_aa: CASRPTGGNQPQHF
cdr3_nt: TGCGCCAGCAGGCCCACAGGGGGTAATCAGCCCCAGCATTTT

j_call: TRBJ1-1
v_call: TRBV5-6
clone_size: .
d_call: TRBD1
cdr3_aa: CASSKQGFTEAFF
cdr3_nt: TGTGCCAGCAGCAAACAGGGGTTCACTGAAGCTTTCTTT

j_call: TRBJ1-2
v_call: TRBV6-6
clone_size: .
d_call: .
cdr3_aa: CASSYPPGQDGYTF
cdr3_nt: TGTGCCAGCAGTTACCCTCCCGGGCAGGATGGCTACACCTTC

j_call: TRBJ2-2
v_call: TRBV7-9
clone_size: .
d_call: TRBD2
cdr3_aa: CASSSSSGKSTRGELFF
cdr3_nt: TGTGCCAGCAGCTCCTCCAGCGGGAAGTCGACCCGGGGGGAGCTGTTTTTT

j_call: TRBJ2-7
v_call: TRBV2
clone_size: .
d_call: .
cdr3_aa: CASSFRVGYEQYF
cdr3_nt: TGTGCCAGCAGTTTCAGGGTGGGCTACGAGCAGTACTTC

j_call: TRBJ2-1
v_call: TRBV29-1
clone_size: .
d_call: .
cdr3_aa: CSVLRDYNEQFF
cdr3_nt: TGCAGCGTTTTAAGGGACTACAATGAGCAGTTCTTC

j_call: TRBJ2-1
v_call: TRBV2
clone_size: .
d_call: TRBD1
cdr3_aa: CASTDRGKGRNEQFF
cdr3_nt: TGTGCCAGCACCGACAGGGGTAAAGGTAGGAATGAGCAGTTCTTC

j_call: TRBJ2-5
v_call: TRBV28
clone_size: .
d_call: TRBD2
cdr3_aa: CASLGWGGREGETQYF
cdr3_nt: TGTGCCAGTCTAGGCTGGGGCGGGAGAGAGGGAGAGACCCAGTACTTC

j_call: TRBJ1-2
v_call: TRBV11-2
clone_size: .
d_call: .
cdr3_aa: CASSLRVDGYTF
cdr3_nt: TGTGCCAGCAGCTTACGGGTGGATGGCTACACCTTC

j_call: TRBJ2-7
v_call: TRBV7-2
clone_size: .
d_call: .
cdr3_aa: CASSPYHTGSEQYF
cdr3_nt: TGTGCCAGCAGCCCTTACCATACGGGAAGCGAGCAGTACTTC

j_call: TRBJ1-3
v_call: TRBV11-2
clone_size: .
d_call: TRBD1
cdr3_aa: CASSLDTGTAGNTIYF
cdr3_nt: TGTGCCAGCAGCTTAGATACCGGGACAGCTGGAAACACCATATATTTT

j_call: TRBJ1-4
v_call: TRBV25-1
clone_size: .
d_call: TRBD1
cdr3_aa: CATSERDSNEKLFF
cdr3_nt: TGTGCCACCTCAGAGCGGGACAGTAATGAAAAACTGTTTTTT

j_call: TRBJ1-5
v_call: TRBV15
clone_size: .
d_call: .
cdr3_aa: CATSRVLSSSNQPQHF
cdr3_nt: TGTGCCACCAGCAGAGTCTTAAGTAGTAGCAATCAGCCCCAGCATTTT

j_call: TRBJ1-2
v_call: TRBV5-1
clone_size: .
d_call: TRBD1
cdr3_aa: CASSWVQGRSSGYTF
cdr3_nt: TGCGCCAGCAGCTGGGTACAGGGGCGTTCGTCTGGCTACACCTTC

j_call: TRBJ1-4
v_call: TRBV6-5
clone_size: .
d_call: .
cdr3_aa: CASRPGGADEKLFF
cdr3_nt: TGTGCCAGCAGACCGGGGGGGGCTGATGAAAAACTGTTTTTT

j_call: TRBJ2-1
v_call: TRBV13
clone_size: .
d_call: TRBD2
cdr3_aa: CASSFRSGRAGEQFF
cdr3_nt: TGTGCCAGCAGCTTTCGGAGCGGGAGGGCGGGAGAGCAGTTCTTC

j_call: TRBJ1-2
v_call: TRBV5-6
clone_size: .
d_call: TRBD1
cdr3_aa: CASSLGPGTGTGYTF
cdr3_nt: TGTGCCAGCAGCTTGGGTCCCGGGACAGGGACTGGCTACACCTTC

j_call: TRBJ1-5
v_call: TRBV15
clone_size: once
d_call: .
cdr3_aa: CATSFATGAYNQPQHF
cdr3_nt: TGTGCCACCAGCTTCGCAACAGGCGCCTACAATCAGCCCCAGCATTTT

j_call: TRBJ1-1
v_call: TRBV7-6
clone_size: once
d_call: .
cdr3_aa: CASSLAGVNTEAFF
cdr3_nt: TGTGCCAGCAGCTTAGCCGGGGTGAACACTGAAGCTTTCTTT

j_call: TRBJ2-7
v_call: TRBV6-9
clone_size: .
d_call: .
cdr3_aa: CASTGGYEQYF
cdr3_nt: TGTGCCAGCACCGGCGGCTACGAGCAGTACTTC

j_call: TRBJ2-7
v_call: TRBV30
clone_size: .
d_call: TRBD1
cdr3_aa: CAWSVGGQVTYEQYF
cdr3_nt: TGTGCCTGGAGTGTAGGGGGACAGGTAACCTACGAGCAGTACTTC